The following is a T cell receptor (beta chain) sequence with its context. Its target is unknown. Germline assignment: CDR1 SGHDT and CDR2 YYEEEE. The CDR3 consists of 14 residues. V trimming: 2 bases; J trimming: 4 bases; junction bases outside the gene matches: 5. Sequencing was performed with immunoSEQ multiplex PCR; in TCRdb, only in-frame clones are kept and a portion is missing. There are some 140,000 clones in the sample; 84% occur only once, and over 1.1% lies in the top ten. The data are from a study of cytomegalovirus exposure and HLA in healthy donors. Study conclusions and caveats: According to the study, roughly 160 TCR beta chains were cytomegalovirus-associated.

V usage is TRBV5-6 and J usage is TRBJ1-2, with TRBD1 matching over 7 bases. The TCR sequence derives from a woman between 25 and 40 years old in good health and CMV-seronegative. The specimen was PBMCs. CDR3 residues: CASSLGTEIYGYTF. The CDR3 region has the DNA TGTGCCAGCAGCTTAGGGACAGAAATCTATGGCTACACCTTC.